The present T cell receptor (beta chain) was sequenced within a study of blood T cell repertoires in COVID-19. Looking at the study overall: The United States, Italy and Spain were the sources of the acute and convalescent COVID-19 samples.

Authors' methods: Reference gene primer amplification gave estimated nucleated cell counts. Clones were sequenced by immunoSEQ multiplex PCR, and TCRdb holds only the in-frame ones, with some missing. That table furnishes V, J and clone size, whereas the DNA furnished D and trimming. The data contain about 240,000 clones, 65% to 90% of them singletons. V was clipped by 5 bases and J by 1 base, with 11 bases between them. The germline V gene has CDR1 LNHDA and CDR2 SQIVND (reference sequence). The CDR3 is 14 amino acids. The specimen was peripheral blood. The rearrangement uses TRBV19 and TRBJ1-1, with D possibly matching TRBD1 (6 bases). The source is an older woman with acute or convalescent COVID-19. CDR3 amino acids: CASSHRTENTEAFF. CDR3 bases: TGTGCCAGTAGTCACCGGACAGAGAACACTGAAGCTTTCTTT.